The 22 T cell receptor beta chains below come from one sample, sequenced in a study of Tregs in tolerant kidney transplant recipients. This table comes from immunoSEQ multiplex PCR, and its TCRdb copy is limited to in-frame clones, with some not included. The sample gives around 50,000 clones, more than 70% of which show up once; about 5% is in the top ten. Sample: CD4+ T cells from blood. The receptors shown here come from a human donor in good health.

This chain uses TRBV29-1 with TRBJ2-2, with D unresolved. In germline, CDR1 is SQVTM, CDR2 ANQGSEA. The V end was cut by 3 bases, the J end by 6 bases, with 11 bases between. CDR3 length: 13 residues. CDR3 nucleotides: TGCAGCGTTGATATAGGTCGCGCCGGGGAGCTGTTTTTT. It translates to CSVDIGRAGELFF.

The chain combines TRBV19 with TRBJ2-5, with TRBD2 matching over 9 bases. Germline trimming cut 4 bases from V and 1 base from J; bases unmatched to any gene: 7. Germline lookup yields CDR1 LNHDA and CDR2 SQIVND (reference sequence). The CDR3 is made up of 16 amino acids. Written as DNA, the CDR3 is TGTGCCAGTAGTAAGAAGCGGGGGGTCTTCCAAGAGACCCAGTACTTC. Its translation is CASSKKRGVFQETQYF.

J is TRBJ1-4 and V is TRBV7-9; 9 positions match TRBD1. Looked up from germline, CDR1 is SEHNR and CDR2 is FQNEAQ (reference sequence). CDR3 size: 15 residues. The V gene end was trimmed by 2 bases and the J gene end by 7 bases; junction bases not matched to a gene: 5. The CDR3, as DNA: TGTGCCAGCAGCTTATTGGGGACAGGGAGTGAAAAACTGTTTTTT. Its protein is CASSLLGTGSEKLFF. Drawing the rest from reference TRBV7-9 and TRBJ1-4, the complete variable domain is DTGVSQNPRHKITKRGQNVTFRCDPISEHNRLYWYRQTLGQGPEFLTYFQNEAQLEKSRLLSDRFSAERPKGSFSTLEIQRTEQGDSAMYLCASSLLGTGSEKLFFGSGTQLSVL.

This clone came up once. The V gene is TRBV7-9, the J gene TRBJ2-7, with 11 bases fitting TRBD1. The V and J ends lost 5 bases and 6 bases, in that order; junction bases with no gene match: 6. Germline-derived CDR1 and CDR2 are SEHNR and FQNEAQ (reference sequence). The CDR3 has 14 residues. The CDR3 reads CASSKGQGVGEQYF. CDR3 in DNA: TGTGCCAGCAGCAAGGGACAGGGGGTCGGCGAGCAGTACTTC.

The J gene is TRBJ2-2, the V gene TRBV6-5, with D perhaps matching TRBD1 (5 bases). The CDR3 totals 12 residues. Germline assignment: CDR1 MNHEY and CDR2 SVGAGI. Trimming removed 6 bases from V and 9 bases from J, with 11 bases in between. The CDR3 region has the DNA TGTGCCAGCAGGCCCACAGGCCGGGAGCTGTTTTTT. The encoded protein is CASRPTGRELFF.

The genes are TRBV4-2 and TRBJ2-3; a possible D gene is TRBD2 (6 bases). The germline V and J ends were trimmed by 1 base and 3 bases, with 11 bases remaining between them. Germline CDR1 and CDR2: LGHNA and YNFKEQ. The CDR3 is made up of 15 amino acids. CDR3 sequence: CASSQGLGSTDTQYF. The CDR3 bases are TGTGCCAGCAGCCAAGGCCTCGGGAGTACAGATACGCAGTATTTT.

The chain has TRBV5-1 and TRBJ2-7; D is uncertain. The V gene lost 4 bases and the J gene lost 0 bases, with 11 bases spanning the gap. Germline V gene lookup returns CDR1 SGHRS and CDR2 YFSETQ. CDR3 length: 14 amino acids. The CDR3 loop reads CASSIPGDSYEQYF. CDR3 nucleotide sequence: TGCGCCAGCAGCATCCCAGGAGACTCCTACGAGCAGTACTTC.

The chain links TRBV18 to TRBJ1-5; D possibly corresponds to TRBD1 (5 bases). CDR1 is KGHSH and CDR2 is LQKENI in the germline V gene. CDR3 length: 15 residues. With 0 bases removed from V and 7 bases from J, the gap between germline ends came to 13 bases. The CDR3 sequence is CASSPPGAQGQPQHF. The CDR3 DNA reads TGTGCCAGCTCACCACCCGGGGCTCAGGGACAGCCCCAGCATTTT. Based on the CDR3 plus reference TRBV18 and TRBJ1-5, the full variable domain is NAGVMQNPRHLVRRRGQEARLRCSPMKGHSHVYWYRQLPEEGLKFMVYLQKENIIDESGMPKERFSAEFPKEGPSILRIQQVVRGDSAAYFCASSPPGAQGQPQHFGDGTRLSIL.

This clone was seen a handful of times. CDR3 nucleotide sequence: TGTGCCAGCAGTTACAAGGGACAGGGTTGGAATGAGCAGTTCTTC. Translated, it gives CASSYKGQGWNEQFF. This sequence joins TRBV6-5 and TRBJ2-1, with 9 bases matching TRBD1. The CDR3 contains 15 residues. Germline lookup yields CDR1 MNHEY and CDR2 SVGAGI. V lost 2 bases and J lost 7; bases outside the gene matches: 6.

The chain carries TRBV20-1 and TRBJ1-2; unclear D gene. The V gene lost 3 bases and the J gene lost 8 bases, with 10 bases spanning the gap. This CDR3 comprises 11 residues. Germline V gene data show CDR1 as DFQATT and CDR2 as SNEGSKA (reference sequence). The CDR3 here is CSASIGSGYTF. The CDR3 coding sequence is TGCAGTGCTAGCATCGGGAGCGGCTACACCTTC.

This chain links TRBV6-6 with TRBJ2-1; D possibly matches TRBD1 or TRBD2 (5 bases each). CDR3 length: 16 amino acids. CDR1 MNHNY and CDR2 SVGAGI come from the germline V gene (reference sequence). Trimming cost V 6 bases and J 9 bases, with 24 bases left between them. The CDR3 loop is CASRLVRTWVSPEQFF. CDR3 bases: TGTGCCAGCAGACTAGTAAGGACATGGGTTAGCCCTGAGCAGTTCTTC.

The chain couples TRBV5-1 to TRBJ1-6; 8 positions match TRBD1. V lost 3 bases, J lost 10 bases, and 9 bases stayed unmatched. The CDR3 length is 15 residues. CDR1 SGHRS and CDR2 YFSETQ come from the germline V gene. The CDR3 DNA reads TGCGCCAGCAGCTGGGGGACAGGTTTAAAATCACCCCTCCACTTT. Translating gives CASSWGTGLKSPLHF. Combining the CDR3 with reference TRBV5-1 and TRBJ1-6 gives the whole variable domain KAGVTQTPRYLIKTRGQQVTLSCSPISGHRSVSWYQQTPGQGLQFLFEYFSETQRNKGNFPGRFSGRQFSNSRSEMNVSTLELGDSALYLCASSWGTGLKSPLHFGNGTRLTVT.

The J gene is TRBJ1-3, the V gene TRBV11-2; D is perhaps TRBD1 (6 bases). V shed 5 bases and J shed 5 bases, with 16 bases lying between them. The CDR3 consists of 15 residues. CDR1 and CDR2 (germline): SGHAT, FQNNGV. The CDR3 region has the DNA TGTGCCAGCAGCAACAGGGTTAACTTCAGAAACACCATATATTTT. Its translation is CASSNRVNFRNTIYF. Full variable domain (outside the CDR3, taken from reference TRBV11-2 and TRBJ1-3): EAGVAQSPRYKIIEKRQSVAFWCNPISGHATLYWYQQILGQGPKLLIQFQNNGVVDDSQLPKDRFSAERLKGVDSTLKIQPAKLEDSAVYLCASSNRVNFRNTIYFGEGSWLTVV.

V gene TRBV29-1 combines with J gene TRBJ2-3, with D perhaps assigned TRBD1 or TRBD2 (5 bases each). V was clipped by 4 bases and J by 2 bases, with 10 bases between them. Germline V gene lookup returns CDR1 SQVTM and CDR2 ANQGSEA. There are 13 residues in the CDR3. CDR3 protein: CSVAGTYTDTQYF. CDR3 DNA: TGCAGCGTTGCCGGGACCTACACAGATACGCAGTATTTT.

This clone was counted a few times. This sequence joins TRBV7-3 and TRBJ2-1; maybe TRBD1 (6 bases). V dropped 2 bases and J dropped 7 bases, with 24 bases sitting between them. Germline CDR1 SGHTA, CDR2 FQGTGA. There are 18 residues in the CDR3. In DNA form, the CDR3 reads TGTGCCAGCAGCTTATCGATAGGGAGAATGGGGGCTTGGAATGAGCAGTTCTTC. This translates into CASSLSIGRMGAWNEQFF. Combining the CDR3 with reference TRBV7-3 and TRBJ2-1 gives the whole variable domain GAGVSQTPSNKVTEKGKYVELRCDPISGHTALYWYRQSLGQGPEFLIYFQGTGAADDSGLPNDRFFAVRPEGSVSTLKIQRTERGDSAVYLCASSLSIGRMGAWNEQFFGPGTRLTVL.

The rearrangement uses TRBV2 and TRBJ1-4; possible D gene TRBD1, 5 bases. Trimming took off 7 bases at V and 5 bases at J, with 11 bases between the two ends. Looked up from germline, CDR1 is SNHLY and CDR2 is FYNNEI. This CDR3 region has 13 residues. The CDR3: CASNRGGNEKLFF. CDR3 nucleotides: TGTGCCAGCAATCGCGGGGGGAATGAAAAACTGTTTTTT.

V gene TRBV27 combines with J gene TRBJ1-1; D may be TRBD1 (6 bases). The length of the CDR3 is 14 residues. V was trimmed by 2 bases and J by 10 bases, leaving 17 bases between them. The germline CDR1 and CDR2 sequences are MNHEY and SMNVEV (reference sequence). CDR3 nucleotides: TGTGCCAGCAGTTTAATGGCAGGGGACCTTCCAGCTTTCTTT. Amino acids: CASSLMAGDLPAFF.

CDR3 residues: CASSLDIAGEVQFF. Written as DNA, the CDR3 is TGCGCCAGCAGCTTGGATATAGCGGGAGAGGTGCAGTTCTTC. The chain uses TRBV5-1 and TRBJ2-1; 9 bases fit TRBD2. Germline assignment: CDR1 SGHRS and CDR2 YFSETQ. The V and J ends lost 0 bases and 12 bases, in that order; junction bases with no gene match: 7. The CDR3 consists of 14 residues. The complete variable domain, with remaining parts taken from reference TRBV5-1 and TRBJ2-1, reads KAGVTQTPRYLIKTRGQQVTLSCSPISGHRSVSWYQQTPGQGLQFLFEYFSETQRNKGNFPGRFSGRQFSNSRSEMNVSTLELGDSALYLCASSLDIAGEVQFFGPGTRLTVL.

The chain combines TRBV7-9 with TRBJ1-1; no reliable D call. CDR1 is SEHNR, CDR2 FQNEAQ, per germline (reference sequence). This CDR3 is built from 13 residues. V lost 10 bases, J lost 4 bases, and 16 bases lay in between. The CDR3 DNA sequence: TGTGCCACTTCGGTTCTGCAGGCCACTGAAGCTTTCTTT. It is translated as CATSVLQATEAFF.

This chain uses TRBV4-1 with TRBJ1-2; 7 bases are a match to TRBD1. The CDR3 runs 14 residues. V was pared by 8 bases and J by 4 bases, with 10 bases of the junction left unmatched. Germline V gene sequence: CDR1 MGHRA, CDR2 YSYEKL. The CDR3 DNA sequence: TGCGCCAGCCAGGGGGGCACCTCTGGCTATGGCTACACCTTC. It codes for CASQGGTSGYGYTF.

The V and J genes are TRBV14 and TRBJ2-5; D might be TRBD1 (6 bases). CDR1 SGHDN and CDR2 FVKESK come from the germline V gene. V dropped 2 bases and J dropped 6 bases, with 13 bases sitting between them. This CDR3 is 14 amino acids long. CDR3 sequence: CASSQMKGGQTQYF. For the CDR3, the DNA is TGTGCCAGCAGCCAAATGAAAGGGGGACAGACCCAGTACTTC.

V is TRBV4-3 and J is TRBJ2-3, with D perhaps TRBD2 (6 bases). Germline V gene data show CDR1 as LGHNA and CDR2 as YSLEER. With 3 bases removed from V and 1 base from J, the gap between germline ends came to 11 bases. The length of the CDR3 is 15 residues. In DNA, the CDR3 is TGCGCCAGCAGCCACGGGGGATTTCGCACAGATACGCAGTATTTT. Translated: CASSHGGFRTDTQYF.